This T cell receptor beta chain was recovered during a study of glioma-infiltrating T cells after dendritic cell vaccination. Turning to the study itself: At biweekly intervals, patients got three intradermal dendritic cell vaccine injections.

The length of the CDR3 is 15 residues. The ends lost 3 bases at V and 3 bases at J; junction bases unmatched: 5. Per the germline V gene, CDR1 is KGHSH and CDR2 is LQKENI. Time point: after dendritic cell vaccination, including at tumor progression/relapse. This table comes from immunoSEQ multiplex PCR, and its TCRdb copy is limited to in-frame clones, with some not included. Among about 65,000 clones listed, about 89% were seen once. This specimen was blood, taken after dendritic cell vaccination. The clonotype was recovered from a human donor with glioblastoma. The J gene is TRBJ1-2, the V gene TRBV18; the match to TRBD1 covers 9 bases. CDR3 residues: CASSPGDRGDYGYTF. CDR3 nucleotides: TGTGCCAGCTCACCTGGAGACAGGGGGGACTATGGCTACACCTTC.